This T cell receptor beta chain is from a study of Graves' ophthalmopathy and Graves' hyperthyroidism. Unmatched junction bases numbered 7, after V lost 5 bases and J lost 6 bases. This CDR3 contains 14 residues. CDR1 is SNHLY and CDR2 is FYNNEI in the germline V gene. The authors amplified TCR beta CDR3 regions from RNA transcripts. Amplification began with first-round RT-PCR using HTBI primers, then second-round multiplex PCR was performed. TCRdb used MiXCR to reprocess the multiplex PCR reads, holding one entry per CDR3 protein. The table lists about 1.1 million distinct CDR3 sequences, 35% to 40% of them singletons. In this sample, this clonotype turned up many times. The diagnostic workup employed clinical symptoms, serum thyroxine, TRAb, thyroid ultrasound and orbital computed tomography.

The chain is built from TRBV2 and TRBJ2-7, with 10 bases fitting TRBD1. The sample was peripheral blood or thyroid tissue (not recorded which). The receptor's source is an adult man with Graves' hyperthyroidism. The CDR3 coding sequence is TGTGCCAGCAGTTGGCGGGACAGGGGTTCCGAGCAGTACTTC. As protein: CASSWRDRGSEQYF.